The 3 T cell receptor beta chains below all came from one sample that was sequenced in a study of type 1 and type 2 diabetes patients. Genomic DNA was the PCR template. Multiplex PCR with 30 forward and 13 reverse primers amplified the TCR beta CDR3. One entry per CDR3 protein results from TCRdb running MiXCR on the multiplex PCR reads. The sample lists about 290,000 distinct CDR3 sequences; more than 40% were seen once. The sample was peripheral blood mononuclear cells (PBMCs). These receptors were taken from a man between 18 and 35 years old with type 2 diabetes.

The rearrangement joins TRBV7-9 to TRBJ1-1, with 10 bases fitting TRBD1. The junction had 8 bases not matched to a gene; V was cut back by 4 bases and J by 0 bases. The germline V gene has CDR1 SEHNR and CDR2 FQNEAQ (reference sequence). The CDR3 covers 17 residues. The CDR3: CASSSVGTGVMNTEAFF. CDR3 nucleotide sequence: TGTGCCAGCAGCTCGGTGGGGACAGGGGTAATGAACACTGAAGCTTTCTTT.

The V gene is TRBV5-1, the J gene TRBJ2-5; 9 bases align to TRBD2. The J call may be incorrect, as the DNA end agrees better with TRBJ2-1. CDR1 and CDR2 from the germline V gene are SGHRS and YFSETQ. The CDR3 runs 14 residues. The CDR3 sequence: CASSATSGHNEQFF. The DNA of the CDR3 is TGCGCCAGCAGCGCGACTAGCGGTCACAATGAGCAGTTCTTC.

The rearrangement joins TRBV20-1 to TRBJ2-3; TRBD2 agrees at 9 bases. Germline V gives CDR1 DFQATT, CDR2 SNEGSKA (reference sequence). CDR3 size: 15 residues. Germline trimming cut 6 bases from V and 5 bases from J; bases unmatched to any gene: 12. The CDR3 coding sequence is TGCAGTGCGAAAACGGCGGGAGGGCCGGGAGATACGCAGTATTTT. It translates to CSAKTAGGPGDTQYF.